This T cell receptor beta chain appears in the sequencing data of a study of Graves' ophthalmopathy and Graves' hyperthyroidism. This clonotype was found a few times. The target antigen is unknown. The authors amplified TCR beta CDR3 regions, and they did so from RNA transcripts for repertoire sequencing. HTBI primers served in a first-round RT-PCR, which a second-round multiplex PCR followed. TCRdb re-analysed the multiplex PCR reads in MiXCR, keeping a single row per CDR3 protein. The sample shows 650,000 to 900,000 distinct CDR3 sequences, 40% of them seen only once. Notes on the study in general: Both a roughly 70% sensitivity and an approximately 72% specificity characterized the model's predictions of ophthalmopathy progression.

The V segment lost 10 bases and the J segment 7 bases; nucleotides outside the gene matches: 15. Germline-derived CDR1 and CDR2 are ENHRY and SYGVKD. There are 15 residues in the CDR3. Pregnant or lactating patients and those with other autoimmune diseases or uncontrolled infections were excluded. Sequencing input: peripheral blood. The V and J genes are TRBV10-3 and TRBJ1-4; 7 bases align to TRBD1. This clonotype was obtained from an adult man with Graves' ophthalmopathy. The CDR3 coding sequence is TGTGCCAGCAGGGGGACGGGGGCGCGTGGTGAAAAACTGTTTTTT. Amino acids: CASRGTGARGEKLFF.